The sequence of this T cell receptor beta chain was determined in a study of identical twins. TCRdb recomputed calls from the 5' RACE reads with MiXCR, one row per CDR3 protein. The table lists about 660,000 distinct CDR3 sequences, 8.6% of them singletons, with roughly 0.9% in the top ten. Whole-study findings and limits: Twin pairs' shared out-of-frame alpha sequences were enriched in low generation probability. Cord blood beta clonotypes that were abundant carried fewer insertions, and memory repertoires showed no such trend.

As for this clonotype: Its antigen is unidentified.

V lost 6 bases, J lost 5 bases, and 24 bases stayed unmatched. Germline V lookup: CDR1 WSHSY, CDR2 SAAADI. The CDR3 extends over 19 amino acids. A further study also used this sample, focusing on yellow fever vaccine responses in identical twins.

This TCR was recovered from a woman younger than 35 in good health. Sample: PBMCs. The chain couples TRBV10-2 to TRBJ2-7, with 8 bases identical to TRBD2. This chain's CDR3 is CASRYSVLGLRLAIDEQYF. CDR3 sequence (DNA): TGCGCCAGCAGGTATTCGGTTTTGGGTTTAAGACTAGCGATCGACGAGCAGTACTTC.